These 27 T cell receptor beta chains share one sample of origin, sequenced in a study of regulatory T cells in long-lasting Graves disease. HTBI primers from iRepertoire and Arm-PCR of CDR3 regions yielded the TCR beta libraries. TCRdb ran MiXCR on the multiplex PCR reads and lists one entry per CDR3 protein. This table has about 400,000 distinct CDR3 sequences, approximately 15% appearing once. Time point reported: newly diagnosed GD, antithyroid drugs for less than 3 months. TCR sequences were obtained from RNA taken from PBMCs. These data also formed part of another study, on T cells in Graves' hyperthyroidism and ophthalmopathy.

The starting material was peripheral blood mononuclear cells (PBMCs), obtained at new diagnosis, from a patient treated with antithyroid drugs. These receptors came from a woman aged 40-49 years with Graves disease.

The chain carries TRBV4-1 and TRBJ2-1; 11 bases agree with TRBD2. CDR1 is MGHRA and CDR2 is YSYEKL in the germline V gene. The CDR3 length is 17 residues. The J segment lost 8 bases and the V segment lost 1 base, leaving 10 bases of the junction unmatched. In nucleotides, the CDR3 is TGCGCCAGCAGCCAAGTTGAGGTAGCGGGAGGGTACGATGAGCAGTTCTTC. Translated, it gives CASSQVEVAGGYDEQFF.

This clonotype has at least ten counts. The J gene is TRBJ2-7, the V gene TRBV20-1; TRBD1 matches 7 bases. J was trimmed by 7 bases and V by 6 bases; bases with no gene match: 9. The length of the CDR3 is 12 residues. Germline V gene lookup returns CDR1 DFQATT and CDR2 SNEGSKA (reference sequence). The CDR3 sequence is CSAKTGVEEQYF. The CDR3 DNA follows: TGCAGTGCGAAAACAGGGGTGGAAGAGCAGTACTTC.

This clonotype was seen many times. The DNA of the CDR3 is TGTGCCAGCAGCAAAAGACAGAGCTCCTACAATGAGCAGTTCTTC. It specifies CASSKRQSSYNEQFF. The chain couples TRBV11-1 to TRBJ2-1; possible D gene TRBD1, 5 bases. Per germline, CDR1 SGHAT and CDR2 FQDESV (reference sequence). Trimming cost V 5 bases and J 0 bases, with 11 bases left between them. This CDR3 has 15 residues.

As regards this clonotype: One end of the junction is discordant with germline, which a read error may explain. The chain carries TRBV10-3 and TRBJ2-1, with 11 bases identical to TRBD2. The CDR3 sequence is 16 residues long. The germline CDR1 and CDR2 sequences are ENHRY and SYGVKD. Written as DNA, the CDR3 is TGTGTCATCAGCGATAGCGGGAGGGCGGGTTTCAATGAGCAGTTCTTC. Its protein product is CVISDSGRAGFNEQFF.

In this sample, this clonotype turned up many times. The J gene is TRBJ2-4, the V gene TRBV15; weak D call: TRBD2 (6 bases). In germline, CDR1 is LNHNV, CDR2 YYDKDF (reference sequence). This CDR3 is built from 16 residues. Trimming removed 1 base at V and 6 bases at J, with 16 bases between. Here the CDR3 reads CATSRAGGFVGNIQYF. As DNA, the CDR3 is TGTGCCACCAGCAGAGCAGGAGGGTTTGTGGGAAACATTCAGTACTTC.

This rearrangement joins TRBV29-1 to TRBJ2-3; TRBD1 is a possible D gene (5 bases). The CDR3 is 12 residues long. V dropped 6 bases and J dropped 3 bases, with 10 bases sitting between them. Germline CDR1 is SQVTM and CDR2 is ANQGSEA. The CDR3 loop reads CSVNRQTDTQYF. The DNA of the CDR3 is TGCAGCGTCAACCGACAGACAGATACGCAGTATTTT.

The chain is built from TRBV11-2 and TRBJ1-1; 7 positions match TRBD1. The V gene end was trimmed by 3 bases and the J gene end by 2 bases; junction bases not matched to a gene: 15. The CDR3 contains 18 residues. Germline CDR1 is SGHAT and CDR2 is FQNNGV. CDR3 nucleotides: TGTGCCAGCAGCTTGCCCCAGGGGGGGCCTGGGGCCAACACTGAAGCTTTCTTT. It specifies CASSLPQGGPGANTEAFF.

Details on this clonotype: Since a far larger clone is one base different, this is likely a read error. The chain employs TRBV11-3 and TRBJ1-2, with D possibly matching TRBD1 (6 bases). The CDR3 length is 13 residues. Germline lookup yields CDR1 SGHNT and CDR2 YENEEA. CDR3 in amino acids: CASSLGGGRGYIF. In nucleotides, the CDR3 is TGTGCCAGCAGCTTAGGTGGGGGGCGCGGCTACATCTTC.

This sequence joins TRBV10-3 and TRBJ2-7, with D perhaps TRBD2 (5 bases). Trimming left V 3 bases short and J 5 bases short, with 8 bases between. This CDR3 has 12 amino acids. Germline loops: CDR1 ENHRY, CDR2 SYGVKD. CDR3 in DNA: TGTGCCATCAGTGATCTAGCTGACGAGCAGTACTTC. It codes for CAISDLADEQYF.

This clonotype was detected many times. Possible read error: a much larger clone is one base away. The rearrangement joins TRBV11-2 to TRBJ2-5; D is unresolved. The germline V gene encodes CDR1 SGHAT and CDR2 FQNNGV. The CDR3 is made up of 14 amino acids. The DNA of the CDR3 is TGTGCCAGCAGCCCGACCTGGCACCAAGAGGCCCAGTACTTC. Protein product: CASSPTWHQEAQYF. Supplemented by reference TRBV11-2 and TRBJ2-5, the full variable domain reads EAGVAQSPRYKIIEKRQSVAFWCNPISGHATLYWYQQILGQGPKLLIQFQNNGVVDDSQLPKDRFSAERLKGVDSTLKIQPAKLEDSAVYLCASSPTWHQEAQYFGPGTRLLVL.

The V gene is TRBV6-5, the J gene TRBJ2-3; 8 bases line up with TRBD1. There are 17 residues in the CDR3. V lost 4 bases to trimming and J lost 2 bases; unmatched junction nucleotides: 11. Germline-derived CDR1 and CDR2 are MNHEY and SVGAGI. The CDR3 DNA reads TGTGCCAGCAGTTTCGGACAGGGAGGAATTTACACAGATACGCAGTATTTT. Protein sequence: CASSFGQGGIYTDTQYF.

This clonotype was seen more than once but under ten times. V gene TRBV5-6 combines with J gene TRBJ1-5; tentatively, D is TRBD1 (5 bases). The CDR3 has 16 amino acids. V lost 1 base and J 5 bases, leaving 16 bases between the germline ends. Germline V gives CDR1 SGHDT, CDR2 YYEEEE. Here the CDR3 DNA reads TGTGCCAGCAGCTTGTACGCCGGGCAGGGTCATCAGCCCCAGCATTTT. This translates into CASSLYAGQGHQPQHF.

This clonotype was detected a few times. The chain uses TRBV27 and TRBJ2-7, with 9 bases matching TRBD2. Germline values: CDR1 MNHEY, CDR2 SMNVEV (reference sequence). V gave up 2 bases and J gave up 3 bases; unmatched junction bases: 8. This CDR3 has 16 amino acids. The CDR3 loop reads CASSLDEGLAIYEQYF. CDR3 DNA sequence: TGTGCCAGCAGTTTAGATGAGGGACTAGCTATCTACGAGCAGTACTTC.

The CDR3 loop is CASSSNRGRETQYF. DNA of the CDR3: TGTGCCAGCAGTTCCAACAGGGGGCGTGAGACCCAGTACTTC. The rearrangement links TRBV28 to TRBJ2-5, with 9 bases matching TRBD1. Germline V CDR1 and CDR2: MDHEN, SYDVKM. The CDR3 extends over 14 amino acids. V lost 4 bases, J lost 5 bases, and 5 bases stayed unmatched.

This clonotype came up many times. The gene calls are TRBV9 and TRBJ2-1; D possibly matches TRBD1 or TRBD2 (5 bases each). The CDR3 has 15 amino acids. The V gene lost 2 bases and the J gene lost 4 bases, with 13 bases spanning the gap. From germline, CDR1 is SGDLS and CDR2 YYNGEE. The DNA for the CDR3 is TGTGCCAGCAGCGTCCGGGACCCGGGTTACAATGAGCAGTTCTTC. Its protein product is CASSVRDPGYNEQFF.

This clonotype has at least ten counts. The J gene is TRBJ1-1, the V gene TRBV27, with D uncertain. The length of the CDR3 is 13 residues. Germline CDR1 is MNHEY and CDR2 is SMNVEV (reference sequence). V was pared by 3 bases and J by 1 base, with 6 bases between. The CDR3 region is CASSLWQNTEAFF. The CDR3 DNA reads TGTGCCAGCAGTTTGTGGCAGAACACTGAAGCTTTCTTT.

There are a few counts of this clonotype. The chain has TRBV20-1 and TRBJ1-4, with a tentative D call TRBD1 (6 bases). The V gene lost 6 bases and the J gene lost 7 bases, with 15 bases spanning the gap. The CDR3 covers 13 residues. Germline loops: CDR1 DFQATT, CDR2 SNEGSKA (reference sequence). The CDR3 reads CSATGQSREKLFF. CDR3 bases: TGCAGTGCCACCGGACAGTCTCGTGAAAAACTGTTTTTT.

This clonotype was seen many times. The CDR3 DNA follows: TGTGCCAGCTCACCGACAGAGTTTAGCACAGATACGCAGTATTTT. Translation gives CASSPTEFSTDTQYF. The chain uses TRBV18 and TRBJ2-3; maybe TRBD1 (5 bases). This CDR3 contains 15 residues. Germline V CDR1 and CDR2: KGHSH, LQKENI. V lost 3 bases and J 0 bases, leaving 10 bases between the germline ends. The full variable domain, in which reference TRBV18 and TRBJ2-3 provide the parts outside the CDR3, is NAGVMQNPRHLVRRRGQEARLRCSPMKGHSHVYWYRQLPEEGLKFMVYLQKENIIDESGMPKERFSAEFPKEGPSILRIQQVVRGDSAAYFCASSPTEFSTDTQYFGPGTRLTVL.

This clonotype was seen many times. This chain uses TRBV5-5 with TRBJ1-1, with D perhaps TRBD1 (6 bases). CDR3 length: 15 residues. Trimming stripped 2 bases from V and 2 bases from J, with 13 bases between. Germline CDR1 SGHKS, CDR2 YYEKEE (reference sequence). The CDR3 sequence is CASSLVLGQNTEAFF. CDR3 nucleotides: TGTGCCAGCAGCTTAGTTTTGGGACAAAACACTGAAGCTTTCTTT. Based on the CDR3 plus reference TRBV5-5 and TRBJ1-1, the full variable domain is DAGVTQSPTHLIKTRGQQVTLRCSPISGHKSVSWYQQVLGQGPQFIFQYYEKEERGRGNFPDRFSARQFPNYSSELNVNALLLGDSALYLCASSLVLGQNTEAFFGQGTRLTVV.

This clonotype has more than one count but fewer than ten. One end of the junction fails to match germline, which may point to a read error. The genes are TRBV5-1 and TRBJ1-6; TRBD1 is a possible D gene (5 bases). The germline CDR1 and CDR2 sequences are SGHRS and YFSETQ. The CDR3 has 15 amino acids. CDR3 loop: CASGLEGASNSPLHF. Written as DNA, the CDR3 is TGCGCCAGCGGCTTGGAAGGGGCGTCTAATTCACCCCTCCACTTT.

J is TRBJ1-5 and V is TRBV19, with D uncertain. Germline CDR1 LNHDA, CDR2 SQIVND (reference sequence). V dropped 8 bases and J dropped 2 bases, with 13 bases sitting between them. The CDR3 totals 14 residues. CDR3 loop: CASGGQAGNQPQHF. The CDR3 region has the DNA TGTGCCAGTGGCGGGCAGGCGGGCAATCAGCCCCAGCATTTT. The whole variable domain, filled in from reference TRBV19 and TRBJ1-5, reads DGGITQSPKYLFRKEGQNVTLSCEQNLNHDAMYWYRQDPGQGLRLIYYSQIVNDFQKGDIAEGYSVSREKKESFPLTVTSAQKNPTAFYLCASGGQAGNQPQHFGDGTRLSIL.

This clonotype was seen at least ten times. J is TRBJ2-3 and V is TRBV28; possible D gene TRBD2, 6 bases. V lost 2 bases, J lost 6 bases, and 12 bases lay in between. The CDR3 totals 14 residues. Germline V gene lookup returns CDR1 MDHEN and CDR2 SYDVKM. The CDR3 bases are TGTGCCAGCAGTTTAGGAGGGAGTGTCGATACGCAGTATTTT. Its protein product is CASSLGGSVDTQYF.

This clonotype was seen at least ten times. V and J are TRBV15 and TRBJ2-5; TRBD1 matches at 9 bases. Per germline, CDR1 LNHNV and CDR2 YYDKDF (reference sequence). The CDR3 is 17 amino acids. V shed 0 bases and J 7 bases; nucleotides not matched to a gene: 12. The DNA for the CDR3 is TGTGCCACCAGCAGAGATCCTACAGGGGGCCCATCGGGGACCCAGTACTTC. It encodes CATSRDPTGGPSGTQYF.

This clonotype was found many times. V and J are TRBV20-1 and TRBJ1-1; D call uncertain. The V gene's germline CDR1 is DFQATT and CDR2 SNEGSKA (reference sequence). This CDR3 has 14 residues. V was cut by 2 bases and J by 1 base, with 11 bases left in between. The CDR3 nucleotides are TGCAGTGCTAGACCCGGGGTCACGAACACTGAAGCTTTCTTT. This encodes CSARPGVTNTEAFF.

This clonotype was recorded a few times. J is TRBJ2-1 and V is TRBV5-4, with D perhaps TRBD1 or TRBD2 (5 bases each). Germline V gene data show CDR1 as SGHNT and CDR2 as YYREEE (reference sequence). Trimming left V 4 bases short and J 1 base short, with 12 bases between. The CDR3 has 15 amino acids. The CDR3 here is CASSRRGESYNEQFF. The CDR3 nucleotides read TGTGCCAGCAGCCGTCGAGGGGAATCCTACAATGAGCAGTTCTTC.

This clonotype has just a few counts. The chain carries TRBV19 and TRBJ2-7, with a weak D call TRBD2 (5 bases). Deletions cut 2 bases from V and 7 bases from J, with 12 bases between. Germline values: CDR1 LNHDA, CDR2 SQIVND (reference sequence). The CDR3 runs 13 residues. The CDR3 coding sequence is TGTGCCAGTAGTATACCCGGTTTAGCGGAGCAGTACTTC. Translated: CASSIPGLAEQYF.

This clonotype was seen many times. This sequence joins TRBV12-3 or TRBV12-4 and TRBJ2-2; D might be TRBD2 (5 bases). The CDR3 runs to 14 residues. V lost 6 bases to trimming and J lost 0 bases, with 8 bases between them. This CDR3 reads CASRIASNTGELFF. CDR3 coding DNA: TGTGCCAGCAGGATAGCGTCGAACACCGGGGAGCTGTTTTTT.